A single sample gave rise to the 25 T cell receptor beta chains below, sequenced in a study of human T cells and chemical hapten exposure. Noted time point: pre-sensitization, week 0. Sample treatment: therapeutic diphenylcyclopropenone sensitization with weekly scalp DPC. TCRdb reprocessed the RACE reads via MiXCR and lists one record per CDR3 protein. The repertoire holds around 120,000 distinct CDR3 sequences, with approximately 13% as singletons. Source: whole blood, taken in connection with sensitization to the hapten diphenylcyclopropenone (DPC). The receptors shown here come from a woman younger than 35 with alopecia areata. Some clones in this sample may be carry-over from other donors' samples.

The chain carries TRBV5-1 and TRBJ1-1; 9 nucleotides align to TRBD1. The CDR3 is 15 residues long. The germline CDR1 and CDR2 sequences are SGHRS and YFSETQ. V was clipped by 5 bases and J by 1 base; unmatched bases: 6. The CDR3 here is CASSSLQGANTEAFF. In DNA, the CDR3 is TGCGCCAGCAGTTCCTTACAGGGGGCGAACACTGAAGCTTTCTTT.

The chain employs TRBV20-1 and TRBJ2-5, with 9 bases identical to TRBD2. J was trimmed by 1 base and V by 6 bases; bases with no gene match: 6. The CDR3 is made up of 14 amino acids. The germline V gene has CDR1 DFQATT and CDR2 SNEGSKA (reference sequence). In DNA, the CDR3 is TGCAGTGCCAGAAGCGGGGGGTTCCAAGAGACCCAGTACTTC. Translating gives CSARSGGFQETQYF.

This clonotype was seen a handful of times. CDR3 in DNA: TGTGCCAGCAGCCAAGCCAGGGCCGGGGAGCTGTTTTTT. Its translation is CASSQARAGELFF. This sequence joins TRBV14 and TRBJ2-2, with D possibly being TRBD1 (5 bases). Trimming stripped 1 base from V and 6 bases from J, with 6 bases between. Germline V gene lookup returns CDR1 SGHDN and CDR2 FVKESK. The CDR3 consists of 13 residues.

This clonotype was seen many times. This chain connects TRBV4-2 to TRBJ1-2, with 10 bases identical to TRBD1. The V gene end was trimmed by 0 bases and the J gene end by 2 bases; junction bases not matched to a gene: 6. Germline values: CDR1 LGHNA, CDR2 YNFKEQ. The CDR3 spans 17 residues. CDR3 in DNA: TGTGCCAGCAGCCAAGAGGTGACAGGGGGCCTCAACTATGGCTACACCTTC. Its protein product is CASSQEVTGGLNYGYTF.

This clonotype was seen many times. This chain connects TRBV25-1 to TRBJ2-1; 7 bases align to TRBD2. The V segment lost 4 bases and the J segment 0 bases; nucleotides outside the gene matches: 9. The CDR3 contains 17 residues. Looked up from germline, CDR1 is MGHDK and CDR2 is SYGVNS. The CDR3 DNA is TGTGCCAGCAGTGGTAGCGGGCCTCCTAGCTCCTACAATGAGCAGTTCTTC. Protein product: CASSGSGPPSSYNEQFF.

The V gene is TRBV28, the J gene TRBJ1-3; D ambiguous. Trimming took off 3 bases at V and 0 bases at J, with 12 bases between the two ends. Looked up from germline, CDR1 is MDHEN and CDR2 is SYDVKM. CDR3 length: 16 residues. The CDR3 nucleotides read TGTGCCAGCAGTTTTAACCAGGCCCTCTCTGGAAACACCATATATTTT. It is translated as CASSFNQALSGNTIYF.

V gene TRBV11-3 combines with J gene TRBJ2-2; no clear D. V gave up 4 bases and J gave up 0 bases, with 9 bases separating them. Germline assignment: CDR1 SGHNT and CDR2 YENEEA. The CDR3 length is 15 residues. The CDR3 reads CASSSVGPNTGELFF. DNA for the CDR3: TGTGCCAGCAGCTCCGTAGGGCCGAACACCGGGGAGCTGTTTTTT. Using reference TRBV11-3 and TRBJ2-2 for the parts outside the CDR3, the full variable domain is EAGVVQSPRYKIIEKKQPVAFWCNPISGHNTLYWYLQNLGQGPELLIRYENEEAVDDSQLPKDRFSAERLKGVDSTLKIQPAELGDSAVYLCASSSVGPNTGELFFGEGSRLTVL.

This chain uses TRBV5-5 with TRBJ2-1, with 7 bases aligning to TRBD1. The CDR3 length is 13 residues. J was trimmed by 6 bases and V by 4 bases; bases with no gene match: 4. Germline-derived CDR1 and CDR2 are SGHKS and YYEKEE (reference sequence). CDR3 sequence (DNA): TGTGCCAGCAGCCTCGGACAGGCCAATGAGCAGTTCTTC. Translation: CASSLGQANEQFF.

At least ten counts were recorded for this clonotype. The chain employs TRBV6-2 or TRBV6-3 and TRBJ1-6, with D perhaps TRBD1 (5 bases). Per germline, CDR1 MNHEY and CDR2 SVGEGT. Trimming took off 6 bases at V and 7 bases at J, with 25 bases between the two ends. This CDR3 contains 18 residues. The CDR3 here is CASSSDRIPVRGNSPLHF. The CDR3 region has the DNA TGTGCCAGCAGCTCCGACAGAATTCCCGTTCGGGGAAATTCACCCCTCCACTTT.

The chain combines TRBV2 with TRBJ2-3, with a tentative D call TRBD1 (6 bases). There are 14 residues in the CDR3. The V end was cut by 6 bases, the J end by 2 bases, with 12 bases between. The V gene's germline CDR1 is SNHLY and CDR2 FYNNEI. CDR3 sequence (DNA): TGTGCCAGCAGAGCGGACAGAAACACAGATACGCAGTATTTT. Residues: CASRADRNTDTQYF.

The chain recombines TRBV20-1 with TRBJ2-1, with 13 positions matching TRBD2. Trimming took 1 base from V and 3 from J; bases not matched to a gene: 3. Germline assignment: CDR1 DFQATT and CDR2 SNEGSKA (reference sequence). The CDR3 covers 16 residues. CDR3 in DNA: TGCAGTGCTAGAGGACTAGCGGGGGGTAACTACAATGAGCAGTTCTTC. Its protein is CSARGLAGGNYNEQFF.

This clonotype was detected only a few times. The chain carries TRBV20-1 and TRBJ1-1; D remains ambiguous. The V and J ends lost 2 bases and 5 bases respectively, with 12 bases between them. The CDR3 spans 13 residues. Germline assignment: CDR1 DFQATT and CDR2 SNEGSKA (reference sequence). In DNA, the CDR3 is TGCAGTGCTAGACCTGACTTTGCTACTGAAGCTTTCTTT. Protein sequence: CSARPDFATEAFF.

This chain joins TRBV20-1 and TRBJ2-1; D is unresolved. Germline V gene lookup returns CDR1 DFQATT and CDR2 SNEGSKA (reference sequence). This CDR3 comprises 14 residues. The V end was cut by 3 bases, the J end by 0 bases, with 9 bases between. In DNA form, the CDR3 reads TGCAGTGCTAGGTTACTTAACTCCTACAATGAGCAGTTCTTC. It specifies CSARLLNSYNEQFF.

This clonotype was found a few times. The V call is TRBV4-3, the J call TRBJ1-4; 7 bases line up with TRBD1. The CDR3 is 16 residues long. Germline V gives CDR1 LGHNA, CDR2 YSLEER. Trimming took 2 bases from V and 8 from J; bases not matched to a gene: 11. This chain's CDR3 is CASSQRGGEDGEKLFF. CDR3 DNA: TGCGCCAGCAGCCAACGAGGGGGCGAGGACGGAGAAAAACTGTTTTTT.

The chain carries TRBV11-2 and TRBJ2-7, with D possibly matching TRBD1 (6 bases). The germline gives CDR1 SGHAT, CDR2 FQNNGV. There are 16 residues in the CDR3. V dropped 0 bases and J dropped 0 bases, with 12 bases sitting between them. The CDR3 DNA reads TGTGCCAGCAGCTTAGATTCCGGGACAAGCTCCTACGAGCAGTACTTC. Its translation: CASSLDSGTSSYEQYF. Using reference TRBV11-2 and TRBJ2-7 for the parts outside the CDR3, the full variable domain is EAGVAQSPRYKIIEKRQSVAFWCNPISGHATLYWYQQILGQGPKLLIQFQNNGVVDDSQLPKDRFSAERLKGVDSTLKIQPAKLEDSAVYLCASSLDSGTSSYEQYFGPGTRLTVT.

The table lists this clonotype with many counts. V is TRBV5-5 and J is TRBJ1-1; D not resolved. The germline V and J ends were trimmed by 0 bases and 5 bases, with 8 bases remaining between them. The CDR3 consists of 13 residues. Germline CDR1 SGHKS, CDR2 YYEKEE (reference sequence). CDR3 sequence reads: CASSLEPTTEAFF. For the CDR3, the DNA is TGTGCCAGCAGCTTGGAACCGACGACTGAAGCTTTCTTT. The full variable domain, in which reference TRBV5-5 and TRBJ1-1 provide the parts outside the CDR3, is DAGVTQSPTHLIKTRGQQVTLRCSPISGHKSVSWYQQVLGQGPQFIFQYYEKEERGRGNFPDRFSARQFPNYSSELNVNALLLGDSALYLCASSLEPTTEAFFGQGTRLTVV.

The chain uses TRBV5-1 and TRBJ2-2; D unresolved. Germline V gene data show CDR1 as SGHRS and CDR2 as YFSETQ. Trimming stripped 5 bases from V and 4 bases from J, with 9 bases between. This CDR3 has 13 amino acids. CDR3 bases: TGCGCCAGCAGTCAGCAGGCCACCGGGGAGCTGTTTTTT. Amino acids: CASSQQATGELFF.

Ten or more counts support this clonotype. The V gene is TRBV12-5, the J gene TRBJ2-3, with D unclear. The V gene's germline CDR1 is LGHNT and CDR2 FRNRAP. The ends were cut back, 1 base at V and 8 bases at J, with 7 bases in the middle. The CDR3 totals 12 residues. For the CDR3, the DNA is TGTGCTAGTGGTTTGGAGTGGACTACGCAGTATTTT. Residues: CASGLEWTTQYF. The whole variable domain, remainder taken from reference TRBV12-5 and TRBJ2-3, is DARVTQTPRHKVTEMGQEVTMRCQPILGHNTVFWYRQTMMQGLELLAYFRNRAPLDDSGMPKDRFSAEMPDATLATLKIQPSEPRDSAVYFCASGLEWTTQYFGPGTRLTVL.

This clonotype turned up a few times. This chain links TRBV23-1 with TRBJ2-7, with TRBD1 matching over 7 bases. Being an ORF, TRBV23-1 has a function that is uncertain. J was trimmed by 3 bases and V by 2 bases; bases with no gene match: 10. The CDR3 totals 16 residues. In DNA, the CDR3 is TGCGCCAGCAGTCAAAATACCCGGGACAGCTACTACGAGCAGTACTTC. As protein: CASSQNTRDSYYEQYF.

This clonotype was seen a handful of times. As DNA, the CDR3 is TGTGCCAGCAGCTTAGCGGCGGGGTACTACACTGAAGCTTTCTTT. Protein: CASSLAAGYYTEAFF. The chain carries TRBV7-9 and TRBJ1-1, with D unresolved. Trimming cost V 0 bases and J 3 bases, with 11 bases left between them. Germline V gene sequence: CDR1 SEHNR, CDR2 FQNEAQ (reference sequence). The CDR3 is 15 amino acids.

This chain uses TRBV7-2 with TRBJ2-1; 8 bases are a match to TRBD1. Germline V gene lookup returns CDR1 SGHTA and CDR2 FQGNSA. The CDR3 runs to 15 residues. The junction had 4 bases not matched to a gene; V was cut back by 4 bases and J by 2 bases. This CDR3 is CASSSPGQAYNEQFF. The DNA for the CDR3 is TGTGCCAGCAGCTCACCGGGACAGGCCTACAATGAGCAGTTCTTC.

The J gene is TRBJ2-4, the V gene TRBV7-9; 7 nucleotides align to TRBD2. Germline values: CDR1 SEHNR, CDR2 FQNEAQ (reference sequence). V shed 0 bases, J shed 8 bases, and the junction held 13 bases outside the gene matches. The CDR3 is 17 amino acids. CDR3 nucleotide sequence: TGTGCCAGCAGCTTAGCGTTAGGACTTCTCAGCGGGGACATTCAGTACTTC. It encodes CASSLALGLLSGDIQYF.

This clonotype appeared a few times. J is TRBJ1-5 and V is TRBV28, with D possibly matching TRBD1 (5 bases). The CDR3 totals 14 residues. Trimming took off 9 bases at V and 1 base at J, with 13 bases between the two ends. CDR1 and CDR2 from the germline V gene are MDHEN and SYDVKM. The DNA for the CDR3 is TGTGCCAGTAAACCGGGACTGAGCAATCAGCCCCAGCATTTT. It encodes CASKPGLSNQPQHF.

This clonotype occurred a few times. The chain links TRBV18 to TRBJ2-2; D is possibly TRBD2 (5 bases). Trimming removed 0 bases from V and 5 bases from J, with 13 bases in between. Germline-derived CDR1 and CDR2 are KGHSH and LQKENI. There are 16 residues in the CDR3. The chain's CDR3 is CASSPPSGLRTGELFF. For the CDR3, the DNA is TGTGCCAGCTCACCACCTTCGGGGTTGCGAACCGGGGAGCTGTTTTTT. The whole variable domain, remainder taken from reference TRBV18 and TRBJ2-2, is NAGVMQNPRHLVRRRGQEARLRCSPMKGHSHVYWYRQLPEEGLKFMVYLQKENIIDESGMPKERFSAEFPKEGPSILRIQQVVRGDSAAYFCASSPPSGLRTGELFFGEGSRLTVL.

Turning to this clonotype: A read error may be the cause here, since a much bigger clone is one base away. Likely a read error: the CDR3 ends without its conserved phenylalanine or tryptophan. V and J are TRBV7-6 and TRBJ1-2; tentatively, D is TRBD1 (6 bases). In germline, CDR1 is SGHVS, CDR2 FNYEAQ. The CDR3 totals 13 residues. The V end lost 4 bases, the J end lost 7 bases, and 13 bases lay between the germline ends. The CDR3 nucleotides read TGTGCCAGCAGCTACACAGGGAGCAGTGGCTACACCATC. Translated: CASSYTGSSGYTI.